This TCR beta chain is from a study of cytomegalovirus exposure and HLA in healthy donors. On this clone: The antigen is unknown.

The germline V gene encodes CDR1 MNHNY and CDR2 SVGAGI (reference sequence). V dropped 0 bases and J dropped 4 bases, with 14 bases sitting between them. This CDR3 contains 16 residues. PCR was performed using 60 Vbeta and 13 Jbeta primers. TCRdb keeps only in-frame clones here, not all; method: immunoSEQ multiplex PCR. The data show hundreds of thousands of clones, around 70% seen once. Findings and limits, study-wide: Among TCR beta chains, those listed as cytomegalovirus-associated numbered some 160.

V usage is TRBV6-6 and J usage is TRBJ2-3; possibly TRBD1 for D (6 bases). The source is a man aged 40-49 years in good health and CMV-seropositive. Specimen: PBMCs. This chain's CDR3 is CASSYSLRGSPDTQYF. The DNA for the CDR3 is TGTGCCAGCAGTTACTCTCTAAGGGGGAGCCCAGATACGCAGTATTTT.